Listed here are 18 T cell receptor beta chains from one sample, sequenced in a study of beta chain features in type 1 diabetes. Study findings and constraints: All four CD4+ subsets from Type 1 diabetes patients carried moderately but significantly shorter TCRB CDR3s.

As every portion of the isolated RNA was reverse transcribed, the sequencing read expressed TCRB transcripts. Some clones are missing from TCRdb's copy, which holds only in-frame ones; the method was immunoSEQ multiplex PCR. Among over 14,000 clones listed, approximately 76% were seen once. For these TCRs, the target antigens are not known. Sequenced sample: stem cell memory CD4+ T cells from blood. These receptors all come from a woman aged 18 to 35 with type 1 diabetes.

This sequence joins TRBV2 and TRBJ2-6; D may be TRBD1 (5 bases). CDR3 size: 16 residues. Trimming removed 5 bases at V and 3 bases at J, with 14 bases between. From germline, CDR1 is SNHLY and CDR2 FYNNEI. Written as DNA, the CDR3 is TGTGCCAGCAGTACCCACAGGCCCCATGGGGCCAACGTCCTGACTTTC. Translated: CASSTHRPHGANVLTF.

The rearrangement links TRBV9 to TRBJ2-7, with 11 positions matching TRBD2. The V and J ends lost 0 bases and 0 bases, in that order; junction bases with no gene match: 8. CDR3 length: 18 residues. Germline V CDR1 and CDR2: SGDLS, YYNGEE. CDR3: CASSVDPGTSGYSYEQYF. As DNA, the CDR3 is TGTGCCAGCAGCGTAGACCCCGGGACTAGCGGATACTCCTACGAGCAGTACTTC.

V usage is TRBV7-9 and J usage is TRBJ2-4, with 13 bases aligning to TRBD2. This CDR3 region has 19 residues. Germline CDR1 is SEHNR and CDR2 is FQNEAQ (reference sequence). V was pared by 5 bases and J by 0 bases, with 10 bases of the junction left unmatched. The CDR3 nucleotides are TGTGCCAGCAGCAACGGACTAGCGGGAGTGATACTAGCCAAAAACATTCAGTACTTC. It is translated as CASSNGLAGVILAKNIQYF.

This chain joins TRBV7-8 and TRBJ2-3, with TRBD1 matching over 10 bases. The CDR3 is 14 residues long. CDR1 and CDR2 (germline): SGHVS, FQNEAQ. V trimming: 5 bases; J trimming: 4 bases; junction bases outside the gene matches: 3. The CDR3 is CASSRTGGPDTQYF. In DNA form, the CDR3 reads TGTGCCAGCAGCCGGACAGGGGGTCCAGATACGCAGTATTTT.

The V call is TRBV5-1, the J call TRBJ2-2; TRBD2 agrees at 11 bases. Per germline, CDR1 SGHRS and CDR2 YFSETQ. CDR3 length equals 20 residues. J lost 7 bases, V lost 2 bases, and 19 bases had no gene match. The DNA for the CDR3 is TGCGCCAGCAGCTTCCTGGCTCCGCCGGGACTAGCGGAGAGGGGCGGGGAGCTGTTTTTT. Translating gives CASSFLAPPGLAERGGELFF.

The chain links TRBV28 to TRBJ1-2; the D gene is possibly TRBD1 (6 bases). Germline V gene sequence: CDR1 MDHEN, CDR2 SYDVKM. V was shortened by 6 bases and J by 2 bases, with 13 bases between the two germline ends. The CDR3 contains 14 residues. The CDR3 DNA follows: TGTGCCAGCAGATTACCTACAGGGAACTATGGCTACACCTTC. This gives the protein CASRLPTGNYGYTF.

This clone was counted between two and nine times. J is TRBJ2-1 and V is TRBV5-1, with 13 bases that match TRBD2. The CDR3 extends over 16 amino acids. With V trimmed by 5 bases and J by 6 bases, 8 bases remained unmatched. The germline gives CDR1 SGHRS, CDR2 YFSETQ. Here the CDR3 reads CASSSQGLAGPNEQFF. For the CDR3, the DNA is TGCGCCAGCAGTTCCCAGGGACTAGCGGGGCCCAATGAGCAGTTCTTC.

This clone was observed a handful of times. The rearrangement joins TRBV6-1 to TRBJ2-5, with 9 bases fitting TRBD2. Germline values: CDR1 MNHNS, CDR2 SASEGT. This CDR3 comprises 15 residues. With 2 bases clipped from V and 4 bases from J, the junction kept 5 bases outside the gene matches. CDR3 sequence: CASSERGREGETQYF. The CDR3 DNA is TGTGCCAGCAGTGAACGGGGGCGGGAGGGAGAGACCCAGTACTTC.

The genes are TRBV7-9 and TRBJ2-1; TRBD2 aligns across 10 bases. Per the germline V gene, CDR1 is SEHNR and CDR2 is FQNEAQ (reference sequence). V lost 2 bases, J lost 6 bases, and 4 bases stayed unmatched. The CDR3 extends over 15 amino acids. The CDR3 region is CASSLRTSGFNEQFF. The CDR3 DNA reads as TGTGCCAGCAGCTTAAGGACTAGCGGATTCAATGAGCAGTTCTTC.

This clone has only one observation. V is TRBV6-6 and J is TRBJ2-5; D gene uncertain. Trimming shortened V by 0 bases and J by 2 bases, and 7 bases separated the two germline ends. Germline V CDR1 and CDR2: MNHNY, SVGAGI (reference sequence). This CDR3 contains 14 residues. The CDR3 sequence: CASSYSKTQETQYF. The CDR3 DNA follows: TGTGCCAGCAGTTACTCCAAGACACAAGAGACCCAGTACTTC.

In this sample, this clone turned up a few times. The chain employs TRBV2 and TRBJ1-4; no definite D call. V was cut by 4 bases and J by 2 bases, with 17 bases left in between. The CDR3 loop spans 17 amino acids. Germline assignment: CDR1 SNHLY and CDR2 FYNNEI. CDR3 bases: TGTGCCAGCAGTGGAAGTCTAGGGAGTGTGACTAATGAAAAACTGTTTTTT. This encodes CASSGSLGSVTNEKLFF. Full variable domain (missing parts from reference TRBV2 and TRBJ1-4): EPEVTQTPSHQVTQMGQEVILRCVPISNHLYFYWYRQILGQKVEFLVSFYNNEISEKSEIFDDQFSVERPDGSNFTLKIRSTKLEDSAMYFCASSGSLGSVTNEKLFFGSGTQLSVL.

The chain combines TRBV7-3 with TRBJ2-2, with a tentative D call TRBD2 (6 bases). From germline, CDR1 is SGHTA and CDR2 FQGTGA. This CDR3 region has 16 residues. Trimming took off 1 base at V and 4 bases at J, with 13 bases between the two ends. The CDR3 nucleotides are TGTGCCAGCAGCTTAATGGTGGGAGGAATCACCGGGGAGCTGTTTTTT. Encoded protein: CASSLMVGGITGELFF. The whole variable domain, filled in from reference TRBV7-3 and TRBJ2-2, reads GAGVSQTPSNKVTEKGKYVELRCDPISGHTALYWYRQSLGQGPEFLIYFQGTGAADDSGLPNDRFFAVRPEGSVSTLKIQRTERGDSAVYLCASSLMVGGITGELFFGEGSRLTVL.

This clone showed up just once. Written as DNA, the CDR3 is TGCAGCGTTGATGGGCAGGGGGGCACTGAAGCTTTCTTT. Its protein is CSVDGQGGTEAFF. V gene TRBV29-1 combines with J gene TRBJ1-1, with 7 nucleotides matching TRBD1. Germline CDR1 and CDR2: SQVTM and ANQGSEA. CDR3 length: 13 residues. Trimming took 3 bases from V and 4 from J; bases not matched to a gene: 5.

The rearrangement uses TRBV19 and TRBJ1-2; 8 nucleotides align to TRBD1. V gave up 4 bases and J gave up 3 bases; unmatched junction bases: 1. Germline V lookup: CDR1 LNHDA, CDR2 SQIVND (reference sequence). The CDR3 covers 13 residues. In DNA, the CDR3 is TGTGCCAGTAGTAGGGGACAGGACTATGGCTACACCTTC. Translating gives CASSRGQDYGYTF.

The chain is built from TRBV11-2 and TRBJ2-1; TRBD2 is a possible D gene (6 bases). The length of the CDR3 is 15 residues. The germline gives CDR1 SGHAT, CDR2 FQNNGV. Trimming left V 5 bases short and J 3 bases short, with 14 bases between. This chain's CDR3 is CASSPRSGVYNEQFF. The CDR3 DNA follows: TGTGCCAGCAGCCCACGGTCGGGAGTCTACAATGAGCAGTTCTTC.

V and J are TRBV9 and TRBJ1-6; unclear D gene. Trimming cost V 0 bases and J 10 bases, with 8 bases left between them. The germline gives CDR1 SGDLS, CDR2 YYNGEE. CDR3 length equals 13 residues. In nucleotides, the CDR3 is TGTGCCAGCAGCGTAGATTCGAGCTCACCCCTCCACTTT. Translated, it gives CASSVDSSSPLHF.

The CDR3 sequence: CASSYLGGSAGELFF. CDR3 sequence (DNA): TGTGCCAGCAGTTATTTAGGCGGGAGCGCCGGGGAGCTGTTTTTT. This rearrangement joins TRBV6-5 to TRBJ2-2; TRBD2 aligns across 7 bases. V shed 3 bases and J 6 bases; nucleotides not matched to a gene: 7. Looked up from germline, CDR1 is MNHEY and CDR2 is SVGAGI. This CDR3 spans 15 amino acids.

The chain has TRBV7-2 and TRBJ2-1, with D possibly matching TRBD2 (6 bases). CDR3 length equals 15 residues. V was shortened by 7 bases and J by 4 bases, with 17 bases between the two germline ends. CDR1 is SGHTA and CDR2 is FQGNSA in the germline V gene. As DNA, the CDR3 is TGTGCCAGCACTTCTCGGGGAGGAAGTTACAATGAGCAGTTCTTC. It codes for CASTSRGGSYNEQFF.